This TCR beta chain was recovered during a study of blood T cell repertoires in COVID-19. The repertoire was sequenced with immunoSEQ multiplex PCR; TCRdb's copy has only in-frame clones and lacks some. The repertoire holds about 190,000 clones, approximately 85% seen once, with roughly 5% in the top ten. The clonotype comes from a woman between 65 and 79 years old with active or convalescent COVID-19. Sequenced material: peripheral blood.

CDR3 residues: CASSPYSGLANSGVEQYF. The DNA for the CDR3 is TGTGCCAGCAGCCCCTACTCCGGACTAGCGAACTCAGGTGTGGAGCAGTACTTC. This chain links TRBV7-9 with TRBJ2-7, with 9 bases aligning to TRBD2. V lost 5 bases, J lost 7 bases, and 21 bases stayed unmatched. This CDR3 region has 18 residues. CDR1 is SEHNR and CDR2 is FQNEAQ in the germline V gene (reference sequence).